The 6 T cell receptor beta chains reported below all come from one sample, sequenced in a study of T cells after posttransplantation cyclophosphamide. TCRdb's table, derived via immunoSEQ multiplex PCR, lists solely in-frame clones and lacks some. The sample has 40,000 to 55,000 clones, none seen only once. The sample taken for sequencing was PBMCs. The receptors were sampled from a man in his forties in good health, CMV-negative, and a related stem cell transplant donor.

The chain combines TRBV15 with TRBJ2-1; D ambiguous. The CDR3 has 13 residues. Between the trimmed V and J ends, which lost 0 bases and 6 bases, there was a span of 6 bases. The germline gives CDR1 LNHNV, CDR2 YYDKDF (reference sequence). The chain's CDR3 is CATSRDYFNEQFF. CDR3 DNA sequence: TGTGCCACCAGCAGAGATTATTTCAATGAGCAGTTCTTC.

This clone was seen ten or more times. V is TRBV6-6 and J is TRBJ2-3; D gene uncertain. The CDR3 is 12 residues long. Germline V gene data show CDR1 as MNHNY and CDR2 as SVGAGI (reference sequence). V was pared by 2 bases and J by 4 bases, with 4 bases between. CDR3 in amino acids: CASSYVADTQYF. CDR3 nucleotide sequence: TGTGCCAGCAGTTACGTCGCAGATACGCAGTATTTT.

This clone was found many times. The chain is built from TRBV12-5 and TRBJ2-7, with 9 nucleotides matching TRBD1. Germline CDR1 LGHNT, CDR2 FRNRAP. This CDR3 is built from 16 residues. V gave up 5 bases and J gave up 0 bases; unmatched junction bases: 8. The CDR3 bases are TGTGCTAGTGGTCCCCGGGACAGGGAGTACTCCTACGAGCAGTACTTC. Translated: CASGPRDREYSYEQYF.

This clone was detected only a few times. The gene calls are TRBV6-1 and TRBJ2-2, with 8 bases matching TRBD2. Trimming removed 3 bases from V and 3 bases from J; junction bases left unmatched: 6. This CDR3 contains 16 residues. The V gene's germline CDR1 is MNHNS and CDR2 SASEGT. The CDR3, as DNA: TGTGCCAGCAGTGAGTCGGGGGGGCGCGACACCGGGGAGCTGTTTTTT. This translates into CASSESGGRDTGELFF.

This clone was seen at least ten times. This chain connects TRBV5-5 to TRBJ1-2; tentative D call: TRBD1 (6 bases). The CDR3 covers 16 residues. The germline gives CDR1 SGHKS, CDR2 YYEKEE (reference sequence). V gave up 0 bases and J gave up 4 bases, with 16 bases separating them. CDR3 in DNA: TGTGCCAGCAGCTTGGCCCTAGGACAGACGACCTATGGCTACACCTTC. Translated, it gives CASSLALGQTTYGYTF. Complete variable domain (other parts from reference TRBV5-5 and TRBJ1-2): DAGVTQSPTHLIKTRGQQVTLRCSPISGHKSVSWYQQVLGQGPQFIFQYYEKEERGRGNFPDRFSARQFPNYSSELNVNALLLGDSALYLCASSLALGQTTYGYTFGSGTRLTVV.

Ten or more counts support this clone. The chain combines TRBV11-2 with TRBJ2-1; possible D gene TRBD2, 5 bases. The length of the CDR3 is 14 residues. Per the germline V gene, CDR1 is SGHAT and CDR2 is FQNNGV. V lost 7 bases and J lost 0, with 10 bases in between. CDR3 nucleotides: TGTGCCAGCATCCTGGCGGGCTCCTACAATGAGCAGTTCTTC. It codes for CASILAGSYNEQFF.